This T cell receptor beta chain was found in a study of T-cell reconstitution after alpha-beta-depleted transplantation in children. Study-wide findings and caveats: It was newly produced T cells that mostly accounted for T-cell counts and diversity one year after transplant.

CDR1 SGHKS and CDR2 YYEKEE come from the germline V gene (reference sequence). This CDR3 region has 14 residues. The ends were cut back, 2 bases at V and 1 base at J, with 9 bases in the middle. Unique molecular identifiers featured in how the TCRbeta library was prepared. Each CDR3 protein gets one entry after TCRdb re-called the PCR reads with MiXCR. The sample carries approximately 110,000 distinct CDR3 sequences, roughly 24% recorded once. This clonotype appeared a few times. What it binds is unknown. This chain connects TRBV5-5 to TRBJ2-5; tentative D call: TRBD2 (5 bases). The input for sequencing was PBMCs, mostly from graft donor cells, taken 180 days after TCRalphabeta/CD19-depleted stem cell transplant. This TCR derives from a male patient between 2 and 9 years old who had a stem cell transplant for chronic granulomatous disease, so the T cells may come from the graft donor. CDR3 coding DNA: TGTGCCAGCAGCTTACCGGACTCCCAAGAGACCCAGTACTTC. Translated: CASSLPDSQETQYF. Complete variable domain (other parts from reference TRBV5-5 and TRBJ2-5): DAGVTQSPTHLIKTRGQQVTLRCSPISGHKSVSWYQQVLGQGPQFIFQYYEKEERGRGNFPDRFSARQFPNYSSELNVNALLLGDSALYLCASSLPDSQETQYFGPGTRLLVL.